The clone carrying this TCR beta chain was recorded many times. Its cognate antigen is unknown. Generation of TCR beta libraries employed quantitative 5'-RACE incorporating molecular barcodes. TCRdb re-called the 5' RACE reads through MiXCR, storing one row per CDR3 protein. The sample gives 7,500 to 10,000 distinct CDR3 sequences, under 6.5% of which show up once; about 42% is in the top ten. The data were obtained in a study of CD8 T cells in ankylosing spondylitis. The study's findings and limits: Fewer than ten highly homologous variants made up a TCR beta motif that seemed to typify ankylosing spondylitis blood. A number of the motif variants had already been described in reactive arthritis synovial fluid and blood.

From germline, CDR1 is SGDLS and CDR2 YYNGEE. V was clipped by 3 bases and J by 2 bases, with 8 bases between them. This CDR3 has 13 residues. The sequenced material came from blood, either unsorted or a sorted T cell fraction (not recorded which). This sequence was found in a female donor with ankylosing spondylitis or in good health (not recorded which). J is TRBJ2-5 and V is TRBV9; D gene unclear. CDR3 sequence: CASSAPPQETQYF. DNA of the CDR3: TGTGCCAGCAGCGCCCCGCCTCAAGAGACCCAGTACTTC. The variable domain in full, completed from reference TRBV9 and TRBJ2-5, reads DSGVTQTPKHLITATGQRVTLRCSPRSGDLSVYWYQQSLDQGLQFLIQYYNGEERAKGNILERFSAQQFPDLHSELNLSSLELGDSALYFCASSAPPQETQYFGPGTRLLVL.